These T cell receptor beta chains were read from a single sample in a study of blood T cell repertoires in COVID-19. The assay was immunoSEQ multiplex PCR, and TCRdb's table has in-frame clones only and misses some. The sample holds 95,000 to 110,000 clones, approximately 88% seen once. Input material: peripheral blood. Receptors originate from a man aged 50 to 60 with active or convalescent COVID-19. The CDR3 runs from the conserved cysteine through the conserved F or W. Each record gives: J gene, V gene, CDR3 protein.

j_gene: TRBJ1-3
v_gene: TRBV28
CDR3aa: CASTPGGRLSGNTIYF

j_gene: TRBJ2-5
v_gene: TRBV5-1
CDR3aa: CASSIGLAGLETQYF

j_gene: TRBJ2-7
v_gene: TRBV6-5
CDR3aa: CASSYSRDRGEQYF

j_gene: TRBJ2-7
v_gene: TRBV11-2
CDR3aa: CASSPGTVYEQYF

j_gene: TRBJ2-7
v_gene: TRBV6-5
CDR3aa: CASSYSGLAGAEQYF

j_gene: TRBJ2-3
v_gene: TRBV4-3
CDR3aa: CASSFRLASDTQYF

j_gene: TRBJ1-5
v_gene: TRBV2
CDR3aa: CASSEALGRQPQHF

j_gene: TRBJ2-3
v_gene: TRBV19
CDR3aa: CASSPEWLGSTDTQYF

j_gene: TRBJ2-5
v_gene: TRBV19
CDR3aa: CASSMTSSQETQYF

j_gene: TRBJ2-3
v_gene: TRBV4-3
CDR3aa: CASSLLDGGTTDTQYF

j_gene: TRBJ1-5
v_gene: TRBV28
CDR3aa: CASSLTGPQYSNQPQHF

j_gene: TRBJ1-4
v_gene: TRBV9
CDR3aa: CASGSVTSTNEKLFF